This record looks at one T cell receptor (beta chain) sequence and its context. This clonotype was counted at least ten times. Its antigen is not yet known. The record has no base qualities; no much larger clone is one base away. Only healthy Caucasian donors were included. The study also sequenced three unrelated non-twin adults: a male aged 18 to 30, a male aged 50 to 59 and a female aged 50 to 59. Miltenyi CD45RO+ enrichment and human naive T-cell isolation kits were used to isolate memory (CD45RO+) and naive T cells from PBMC. Trimming at the junction amounts to 5 bases on V and 4 bases on J, and the germline ends lie 15 bases apart. Counted from cysteine to phenylalanine, this CDR3 has 15 amino acids. Just CDR3 DNA is preserved here, 45 bases in frame from base 1. Library method: 5' RACE. TCRdb names Illumina HiSeq 2000 as the instrument used. A universal primer binding site was added through template switching, and the final cDNA carried a unique molecular identifier so that TCR cDNA molecules could be counted accurately. First-strand cDNA for TCR alpha and beta chains was synthesized from specific primers in the conserved constant-segment region. To control for contamination, every cDNA library carried two barcodes: a SMART-Mk sample barcode plus Illumina barcodes. Two successive PCR steps introduced TruSeq adapter sequences along with Illumina sample barcodes. The TCR alpha and beta cDNA libraries were sequenced on the Illumina HiSeq platform using custom primers. In the paper's pipeline: Unique molecular identifiers were extracted from raw reads with MiGEC, and CDR3 positions were determined with MiXCR. Recombination models were inferred per individual with the repgenHMM and IGoR tools using an EM algorithm. The analysis of shared clonotypes was done with the tcR package in R, with sharing normalized by the product of cloneset sizes. To study raw recombination without the effects of thymic and clonal selection, out-of-frame nonproductive sequences were analyzed. The public reads were reanalyzed by TCRdb: fastp trimming at Q25, MiXCR alignment, in-frame beta chains only. A single entry per CDR3 protein holds the most common genes and DNA from its merged rows. The V and J calls reflect TCRdb's pipeline rather than the authors' work. The sample has hundreds of thousands of distinct CDR3 sequences on record, approximately 6% of them singletons. Together, the top ten hold 1.5% to 2% of the sample.

The sample is drawn from a study of identical twins listed by TCRdb under 2016. Regarding the research as a whole: To test whether fetal clonotypes persist, the study used deep sequencing on TCR alpha and beta repertoires from monozygotic twins, unrelated adults of various ages, and cord blood. To rule out contamination, replicate twin experiments were performed at different times with different library preparation protocols.

Overall results and qualifications from the work: Compared with coincidental sharing between unrelated individuals, an excess of low generation-probability sequences was observed among out-of-frame TCR alpha sequences shared between twins. Fewer insertions were carried by abundant cord blood beta clonotypes; a weaker similar trend was observed in young adult naive repertoires, while no such trend was observed in memory repertoires. Invariant T cells such as MAIT and iNKT could partly confound zero-insertion analyses, although diverse VJ usage argued against such confounding for most clonotypes. Because the same donors could not be followed over many years, the conclusions depended on cross-sectional statistical analysis. Out-of-frame TCR alpha sharing in monozygotic twins was systematically underestimated by recombination models, whereas sharing between unrelated individuals was in agreement with the recombination models. In beta out-of-frame sequences, excess twin sharing was weaker, because having fewer shared sequences lowered the signal-to-noise ratio.

The TCR originated in a man aged 18-30 years in good health. What was sequenced was naive T cells sorted from blood. In the paper's terms, the cell subset or site label means: cells isolated with a human naive T-cell isolation kit. This chain is built from TRBV12-3 or TRBV12-4 and TRBJ1-5; a tentative D match to TRBD1 spans 5 bases. DNA sequence: TGTGCCAGCAGTCCTATCGGGGGACGGAATCAGCCCCAGCATTTT. Translation gives CASSPIGGRNQPQHF.